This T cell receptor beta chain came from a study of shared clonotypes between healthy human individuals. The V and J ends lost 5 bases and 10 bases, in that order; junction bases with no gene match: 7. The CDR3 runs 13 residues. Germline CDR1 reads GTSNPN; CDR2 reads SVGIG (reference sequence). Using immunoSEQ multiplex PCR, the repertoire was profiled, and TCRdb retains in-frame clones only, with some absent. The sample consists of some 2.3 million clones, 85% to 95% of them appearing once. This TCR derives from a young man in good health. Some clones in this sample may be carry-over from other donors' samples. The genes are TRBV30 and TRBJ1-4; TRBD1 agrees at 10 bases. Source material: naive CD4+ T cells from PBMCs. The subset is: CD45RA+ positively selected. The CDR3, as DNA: TGTGCCTGGCTCCGGGACAGGGGAGGAAAACTGTTTTTT. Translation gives CAWLRDRGGKLFF.